This entry concerns a single TCR beta chain. Profiled with immunoSEQ multiplex PCR; TCRdb holds only in-frame clones, not every one. The sample includes fewer than 700,000 clones, around 78% of them seen just once. This entry comes from a study of shared clonotypes between healthy human individuals. The germline V gene encodes CDR1 SGHRS and CDR2 YFSETQ. Trimming took 4 bases from V and 7 from J, leaving 23 bases between them. The CDR3 runs 16 residues. The sequence came from a woman aged 40 to 55 in good health. Some clones in this sample may be carry-over from other donors' samples. This sequence joins TRBV5-1 and TRBJ1-2; no definite D call. Sequenced input: PBMCs. For the CDR3, the DNA is TGCGCCAGCAGCGGTCCGGGTCCCGCTGGTATTGGTGGCTACACCTTC. Amino acids: CASSGPGPAGIGGYTF. The variable domain in full, with the rest retrieved from reference TRBV5-1 and TRBJ1-2, is KAGVTQTPRYLIKTRGQQVTLSCSPISGHRSVSWYQQTPGQGLQFLFEYFSETQRNKGNFPGRFSGRQFSNSRSEMNVSTLELGDSALYLCASSGPGPAGIGGYTFGSGTRLTVV.